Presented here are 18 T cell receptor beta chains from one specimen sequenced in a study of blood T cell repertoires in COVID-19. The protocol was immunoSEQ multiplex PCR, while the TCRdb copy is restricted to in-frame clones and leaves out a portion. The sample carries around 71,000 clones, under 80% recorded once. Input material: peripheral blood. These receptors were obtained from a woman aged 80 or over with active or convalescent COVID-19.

The DNA of the CDR3 is TGTGCCATCAGTGGAGGGGACAGTCCTGGAAACACCATATATTTT. Encoded protein: CAISGGDSPGNTIYF. The chain recombines TRBV10-3 with TRBJ1-3, with 7 positions matching TRBD1. J lost 2 bases, V lost 4 bases, and 5 bases had no gene match. CDR1 ENHRY and CDR2 SYGVKD come from the germline V gene. The CDR3 runs 15 residues.

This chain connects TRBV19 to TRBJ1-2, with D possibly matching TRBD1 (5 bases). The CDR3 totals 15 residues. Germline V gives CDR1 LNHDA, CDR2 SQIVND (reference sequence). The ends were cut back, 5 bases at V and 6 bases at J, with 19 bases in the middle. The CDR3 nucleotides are TGTGCCAGTAGTTCTCGACAGTTTTGGTTCCATGGCTACACCTTC. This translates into CASSSRQFWFHGYTF.

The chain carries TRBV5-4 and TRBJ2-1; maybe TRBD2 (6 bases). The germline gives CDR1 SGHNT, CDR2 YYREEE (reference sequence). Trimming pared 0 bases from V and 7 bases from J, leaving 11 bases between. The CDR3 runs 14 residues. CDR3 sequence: CASSLVSSENEQFF. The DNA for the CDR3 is TGTGCCAGCAGCTTGGTTTCTAGCGAGAATGAGCAGTTCTTC.

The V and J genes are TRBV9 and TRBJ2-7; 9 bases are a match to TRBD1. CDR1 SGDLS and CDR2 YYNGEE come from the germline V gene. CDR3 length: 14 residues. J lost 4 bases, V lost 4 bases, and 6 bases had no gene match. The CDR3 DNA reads TGTGCCAGCAGCATTGGACAGGGGAGATACGAGCAGTACTTC. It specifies CASSIGQGRYEQYF.

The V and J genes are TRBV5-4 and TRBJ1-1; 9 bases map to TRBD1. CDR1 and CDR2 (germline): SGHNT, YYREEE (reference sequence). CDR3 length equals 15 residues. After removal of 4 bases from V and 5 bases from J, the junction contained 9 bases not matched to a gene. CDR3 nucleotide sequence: TGTGCCAGCAGCCCCGAACCGGACAGGGGAACTGAAGCTTTCTTT. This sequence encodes CASSPEPDRGTEAFF.

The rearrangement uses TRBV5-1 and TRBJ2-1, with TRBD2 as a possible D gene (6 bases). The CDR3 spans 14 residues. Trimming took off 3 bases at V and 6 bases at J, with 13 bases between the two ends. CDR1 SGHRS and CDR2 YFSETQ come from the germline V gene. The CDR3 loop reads CASSSDYAVNEQFF. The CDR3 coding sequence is TGCGCCAGCAGCTCGGACTATGCCGTCAATGAGCAGTTCTTC. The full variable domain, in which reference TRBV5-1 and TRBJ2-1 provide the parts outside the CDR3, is KAGVTQTPRYLIKTRGQQVTLSCSPISGHRSVSWYQQTPGQGLQFLFEYFSETQRNKGNFPGRFSGRQFSNSRSEMNVSTLELGDSALYLCASSSDYAVNEQFFGPGTRLTVL.

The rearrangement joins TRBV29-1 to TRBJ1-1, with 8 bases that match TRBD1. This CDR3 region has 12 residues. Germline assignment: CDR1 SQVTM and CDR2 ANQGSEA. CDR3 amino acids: CTTGELDTEAFF. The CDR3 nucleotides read TGCACGACAGGGGAGTTGGACACTGAAGCTTTCTTT.

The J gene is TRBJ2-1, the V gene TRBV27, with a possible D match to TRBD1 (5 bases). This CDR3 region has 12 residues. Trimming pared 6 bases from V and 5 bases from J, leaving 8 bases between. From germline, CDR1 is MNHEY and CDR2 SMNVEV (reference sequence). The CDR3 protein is CASSTRDNEQFF. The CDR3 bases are TGTGCCAGCAGCACCAGGGACAATGAGCAGTTCTTC.

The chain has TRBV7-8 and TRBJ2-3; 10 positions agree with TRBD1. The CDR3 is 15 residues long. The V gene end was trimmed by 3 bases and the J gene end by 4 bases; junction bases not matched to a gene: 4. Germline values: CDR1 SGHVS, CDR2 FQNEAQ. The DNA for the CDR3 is TGTGCCAGCAGCTTGACAGGGGGCCTGGCAGATACGCAGTATTTT. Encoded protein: CASSLTGGLADTQYF.

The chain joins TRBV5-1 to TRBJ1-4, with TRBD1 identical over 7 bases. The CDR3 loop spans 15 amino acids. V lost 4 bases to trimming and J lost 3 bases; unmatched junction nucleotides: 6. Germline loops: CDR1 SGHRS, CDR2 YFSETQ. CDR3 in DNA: TGCGCCAGCAGCGCCACAGGGGTCCCTAATGAAAAACTGTTTTTT. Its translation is CASSATGVPNEKLFF.

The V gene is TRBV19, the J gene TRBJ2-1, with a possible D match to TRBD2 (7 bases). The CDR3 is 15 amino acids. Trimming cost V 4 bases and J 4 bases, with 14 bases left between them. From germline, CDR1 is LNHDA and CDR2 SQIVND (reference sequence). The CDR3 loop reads CASSTGGLTYNEQFF. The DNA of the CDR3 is TGTGCCAGTAGTACGGGGGGCCTGACATACAATGAGCAGTTCTTC. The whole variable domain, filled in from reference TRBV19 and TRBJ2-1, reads DGGITQSPKYLFRKEGQNVTLSCEQNLNHDAMYWYRQDPGQGLRLIYYSQIVNDFQKGDIAEGYSVSREKKESFPLTVTSAQKNPTAFYLCASSTGGLTYNEQFFGPGTRLTVL.

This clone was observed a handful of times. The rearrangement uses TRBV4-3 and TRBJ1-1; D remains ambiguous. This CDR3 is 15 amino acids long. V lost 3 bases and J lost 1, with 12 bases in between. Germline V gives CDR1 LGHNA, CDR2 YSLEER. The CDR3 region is CASSQTRETNTEAFF. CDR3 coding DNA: TGCGCCAGCAGCCAGACCCGGGAGACGAACACTGAAGCTTTCTTT.

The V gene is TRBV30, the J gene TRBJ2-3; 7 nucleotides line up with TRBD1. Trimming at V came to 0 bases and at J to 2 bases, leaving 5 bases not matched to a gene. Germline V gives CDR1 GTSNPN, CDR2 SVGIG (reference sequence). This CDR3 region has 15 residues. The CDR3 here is CAWSVQGTHTDTQYF. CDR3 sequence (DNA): TGTGCCTGGAGTGTACAGGGGACGCACACAGATACGCAGTATTTT. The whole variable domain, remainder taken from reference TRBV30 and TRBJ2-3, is SQTIHQWPATLVQPVGSPLSLECTVEGTSNPNLYWYRQAAGRGLQLLFYSVGIGQISSEVPQNLSASRPQDRQFILSSKKLLLSDSGFYLCAWSVQGTHTDTQYFGPGTRLTVL.

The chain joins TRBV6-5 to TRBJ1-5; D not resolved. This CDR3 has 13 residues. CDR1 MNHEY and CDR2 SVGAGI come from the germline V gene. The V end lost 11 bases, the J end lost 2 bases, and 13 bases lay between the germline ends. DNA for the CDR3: TGTGCCTCCAAGGAGGGCCGCAATCAGCCCCAGCATTTT. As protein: CASKEGRNQPQHF.

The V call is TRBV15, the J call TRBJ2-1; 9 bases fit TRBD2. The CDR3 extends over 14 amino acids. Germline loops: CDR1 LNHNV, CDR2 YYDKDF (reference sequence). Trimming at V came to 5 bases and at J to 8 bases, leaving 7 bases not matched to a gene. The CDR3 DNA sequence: TGTGCCACCAGCTCCGCGGGGGGGCAGGATGAGCAGTTCTTC. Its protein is CATSSAGGQDEQFF.

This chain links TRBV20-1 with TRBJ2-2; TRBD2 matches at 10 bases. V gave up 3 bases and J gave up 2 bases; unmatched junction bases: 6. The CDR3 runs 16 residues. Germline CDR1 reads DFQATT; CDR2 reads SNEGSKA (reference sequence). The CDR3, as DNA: TGCAGTGCTAGTCAGCGGGGGGGTTCAAACACCGGGGAGCTGTTTTTT. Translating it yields CSASQRGGSNTGELFF.

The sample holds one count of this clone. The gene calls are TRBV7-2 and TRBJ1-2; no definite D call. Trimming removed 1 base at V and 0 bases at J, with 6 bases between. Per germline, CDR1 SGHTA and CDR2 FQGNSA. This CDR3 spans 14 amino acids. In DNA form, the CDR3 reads TGTGCCAGCAGCTTAGTTCTGTCTAACTATGGCTACACCTTC. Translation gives CASSLVLSNYGYTF.

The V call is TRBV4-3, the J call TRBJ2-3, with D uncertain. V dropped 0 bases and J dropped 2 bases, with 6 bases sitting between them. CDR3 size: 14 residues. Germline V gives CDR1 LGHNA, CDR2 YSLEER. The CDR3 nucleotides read TGCGCCAGCAGCCAAGAACTTAACACAGATACGCAGTATTTT. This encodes CASSQELNTDTQYF.